This paragraph covers one T cell receptor beta chain sequence. The antigen remains unidentified. This record comes from a study of Ad26.COV2.S vaccination and SARS-CoV-2 variants. Across the whole study: Once, or twice with 56 days between doses, Ad26.COV2.S was given intramuscularly. Regarding the study as a whole: After vaccination, substantial breadth of spike-specific CD8+ and CD4+ responses was reported.

There are 12 residues in the CDR3. The V and J ends lost 6 bases and 7 bases respectively, with 12 bases between them. The treatment denotes: approximately 18 received Ad26.COV2.S at low or high dose, single or two shots; 5 received placebo; per-sample allocation not given. Samples analyzed were those drawn on day 63 after the first vaccine or placebo injection. The repertoire was sequenced with immunoSEQ multiplex PCR; TCRdb's copy has only in-frame clones and lacks some. The sample contains more than 300,000 clones, less than 90% of which appear only once. This sequence joins TRBV12-3 or TRBV12-4 and TRBJ1-2; no definite D call. This TCR was sampled from a person aged 18 to 65 who received the Ad26.COV2.S COVID-19 vaccine or a placebo. Sequencing used peripheral blood, obtained in a trial of Ad26.COV2.S vaccine versus placebo. The CDR3: CASSPPGRGYTF. CDR3 nucleotide sequence: TGTGCCAGCAGCCCTCCCGGCCGTGGCTACACCTTC.